A selection of T cell receptor beta chains follows, all from one sample in a study of T cells after yellow fever vaccination. TCRdb re-derived calls from the 5' RACE reads in MiXCR, one entry per CDR3 protein. The table includes a few hundred thousand distinct CDR3 sequences, 6% to 7.5% detected once. This specimen consisted of CD4+ T cells sorted from PBMCs, obtained 15 days after the yellow fever booster vaccination. All receptors derive from a man aged 25-45 years who received the YFV17D yellow fever vaccine. CDR3s include the opening cysteine and the closing phenylalanine or tryptophan. The D gene is left open where the match is weak. The size of a clone is reported for some rows only, either as once, few or many, or as a class for expanded clones.

clone size	CDR3 length	V gene	D gene	J gene	CDR3 DNA	CDR3 protein
once	14	TRBV7-2	TRBD2	TRBJ2-1	TGTGCCAGCAGGGGACTAGCGGGATACAATGAGCAGTTCTTC	CASRGLAGYNEQFF
many	14	TRBV20-1	-	TRBJ2-7	TGCAGTGCCCAAAGCACAGGAGTTCCCTACGAGCAGTACTTC	CSAQSTGVPYEQYF
-	12	TRBV7-3	-	TRBJ2-2	TGTGCCAGCAGCTTCTTTTCCGGGGAGCTGTTTTTT	CASSFFSGELFF
-	15	TRBV4-3	-	TRBJ2-7	TGCGCCAGCAGCCTGTCCGGGACACGGGGATACGAGCAGTACTTC	CASSLSGTRGYEQYF
many	14	TRBV2	-	TRBJ2-5	TGTGCCAGCAGTGAAGGGACCACACGGGGGACCCAGTACTTC	CASSEGTTRGTQYF
few	16	TRBV5-4	-	TRBJ2-3	TGTGCCAGCAGCAAACCTATCAGCGGAAGCACAGATACGCAGTATTTT	CASSKPISGSTDTQYF
few	14	TRBV20-1	-	TRBJ1-1	TGCAGTGCTAGAGATAGTAGGGGGGGTACTGAAGCTTTCTTT	CSARDSRGGTEAFF
few	15	TRBV7-3	TRBD2	TRBJ2-2	TGTGCCAGCAGCTTGTTAACTAGCGGTAGCGGGGAGCTGTTTTTT	CASSLLTSGSGELFF
many	12	TRBV20-1	-	TRBJ1-5	TGCAGTGCAAGGACAGTCAATCAGCCCCAGCATTTT	CSARTVNQPQHF
many	15	TRBV12-3/TRBV12-4	-	TRBJ2-3	TGTGCCAGCACCCGGAACTTAGGGGGGCAAGATACGCAGTATTTT	CASTRNLGGQDTQYF
-	15	TRBV18	-	TRBJ2-1	TGTGCCAGCTCACCTCTCGCGGTAACCTACAATGAGCAGTTCTTC	CASSPLAVTYNEQFF
few	12	TRBV24-1	-	TRBJ2-7	TGTGCCACCAGTGCCCGTGGGGGCGAGCAGTACTTC	CATSARGGEQYF
many	11	TRBV20-1	-	TRBJ2-7	TGCAGTGCTCCTACAGGGAGCGAGCAGTACTTC	CSAPTGSEQYF
many	14	TRBV5-5	TRBD2	TRBJ2-5	TGTGCCAGCAGCCTGTCGGGGGGAAGGGAGACCCAGTACTTC	CASSLSGGRETQYF
few	12	TRBV29-1	-	TRBJ2-5	TGCAGCGTTGTGAAGGAACAAGAGACCCAGTACTTC	CSVVKEQETQYF
many	13	TRBV29-1	TRBD2	TRBJ2-3	TGCAGCTCACTAGCGGGACGAGGAGATACGCAGTATTTT	CSSLAGRGDTQYF
-	14	TRBV4-2	-	TRBJ2-7	TGTGCCAGCAGCCAAGGCCTTTTCTCCTACGAGCAGTACTTC	CASSQGLFSYEQYF
-	14	TRBV19	-	TRBJ2-3	TGTGCCGCGGGACCCCTCAGGACTACGGATACGCAGTATTTT	CAAGPLRTTDTQYF
few	12	TRBV4-3	-	TRBJ2-7	TGCGCCAGCAGCCAAGCACAGGGCGAGCAGTACTTC	CASSQAQGEQYF
many	15	TRBV5-1	TRBD1	TRBJ1-1	TGCGCCAGCAGCTTGGTAGGGACAGCAAACACTGAAGCTTTCTTT	CASSLVGTANTEAFF
few	15	TRBV4-1	-	TRBJ1-1	TGCGCCAGCAGCCAGGGGGGGGGGGCGGACACTGAAGCTTTCTTT	CASSQGGGADTEAFF
-	16	TRBV7-2	-	TRBJ1-2	TGTGCCAGCAGCTTATCGCCAGCGGGTACTCTTGGGGGCTACACCTTC	CASSLSPAGTLGGYTF
many	12	TRBV29-1	TRBD1	TRBJ2-7	TGCAGCGTCGGACAGGGCAAAGGCGAGCAGTACTTC	CSVGQGKGEQYF
many	13	TRBV10-3	TRBD1	TRBJ2-5	TGTGCCATCAGTGATGGACAGGGCGAGACCCAGTACTTC	CAISDGQGETQYF
-	15	TRBV5-1	-	TRBJ1-2	TGCGCCAGCAGCTTGGATGGGCAGCGTAACTATGGCTACACCTTC	CASSLDGQRNYGYTF
-	13	TRBV5-1	-	TRBJ2-7	TGCGCCAGCAGCTTGGCGCTAGCGAACGAGCAGTACTTC	CASSLALANEQYF
many	14	TRBV12-3/TRBV12-4	-	TRBJ2-3	TGTGCCAGCAGTCGAGGGGCATCCACAGATACGCAGTATTTT	CASSRGASTDTQYF
-	16	TRBV20-1	TRBD1	TRBJ1-2	TGCAGTGCTAGAGATTGGCTGGACAGGGCAGGCTATGGCTACACCTTC	CSARDWLDRAGYGYTF
-	16	TRBV7-2	-	TRBJ2-3	TGTGCCAGCAGCTTAGTAAGGAGCCAGGGTGGAGATACGCAGTATTTT	CASSLVRSQGGDTQYF
few	15	TRBV10-3	-	TRBJ1-2	TGTGCCATCAGCTCTCCGGAGGCAAGTAACTATGGCTACACCTTC	CAISSPEASNYGYTF
few	13	TRBV20-1	TRBD1	TRBJ1-1	TGCAGTGCTAGAGATGGGACAGGGGCAGGAGCTTTCTTT	CSARDGTGAGAFF
many	12	TRBV7-6	-	TRBJ1-3	TGTGCCAGCAGCCCGGGCCGGGGCACCATATATTTT	CASSPGRGTIYF
many	16	TRBV20-1	-	TRBJ2-7	TGCAGTGCTAGAGATCTTCAACAGAGCAACTCCTACGAGCAGTACTTC	CSARDLQQSNSYEQYF
many	14	TRBV10-3	TRBD2	TRBJ2-7	TGTGCCATCAGTGACGGACTAGCGGGGTACGAGCAGTACTTC	CAISDGLAGYEQYF
few	12	TRBV15	-	TRBJ2-3	TGTGCCACCAGCAGAGATCAACGCACGCAGTATTTT	CATSRDQRTQYF
many	15	TRBV29-1	TRBD2	TRBJ2-3	TGCAGCGTTGACGGACTAGCGGGAGACACAGATACGCAGTATTTT	CSVDGLAGDTDTQYF
few	13	TRBV11-2	-	TRBJ2-2	TGTGCCAGCAGCCTGACCATCACCGGGGAGCTGTTTTTT	CASSLTITGELFF
few	13	TRBV20-1	-	TRBJ2-1	TGCAGTGCTAGCGGAGGGGGGGGCAATGAGCAGTTCTTC	CSASGGGGNEQFF
many	13	TRBV7-2	-	TRBJ2-5	TGTGCCAGCAGCTCAGGGGTCGTCGAGACCCAGTACTTC	CASSSGVVETQYF
-	19	TRBV20-1	-	TRBJ2-4	TGCAGTGCTAGAGATGACCTGACAGCAAGTGAGATAGCCAAAAACATTCAGTACTTC	CSARDDLTASEIAKNIQYF
-	14	TRBV19	TRBD2	TRBJ2-1	TGTGCCAGCACACTAGCGGGGGTCTACAATGAGCAGTTCTTC	CASTLAGVYNEQFF
-	13	TRBV7-2	TRBD2	TRBJ2-7	TGTGCCAGCAGGGGCAGCGGGGGGCGCCCACAGTACTTC	CASRGSGGRPQYF
few	14	TRBV20-1	-	TRBJ2-7	TGCAGTGCCAACCCAGGGTCAAACTCCTACGAGCAGTACTTC	CSANPGSNSYEQYF
few	17	TRBV18	TRBD2	TRBJ2-3	TGTGCCAGCTCACCACCGAGGGCTAGCGGAGTCACAGATACGCAGTATTTT	CASSPPRASGVTDTQYF
-	15	TRBV7-2	-	TRBJ2-5	TGTGCCAGCAGCCCCACGGGTGTCCCCCAAGAGACCCAGTACTTC	CASSPTGVPQETQYF
few	17	TRBV5-1	TRBD1	TRBJ2-3	TGCGCCAGCAGCAGAGAACAGGGGGCCACAATCACAGATACGCAGTATTTT	CASSREQGATITDTQYF
once	13	TRBV12-3/TRBV12-4	-	TRBJ2-2	TGTGCCAGCAGATCTCTAGCGACCGGGGAGCTGTTTTTT	CASRSLATGELFF
many	15	TRBV5-4	TRBD2	TRBJ2-3	TGTGCCAGCAGCTTGGCGGCTAGCGGGGCAGATACGCAGTATTTT	CASSLAASGADTQYF
few	11	TRBV29-1	-	TRBJ1-4	TGCAGCGTTATCAGGAATGAAAAACTGTTTTTT	CSVIRNEKLFF
many	12	TRBV7-2	-	TRBJ2-1	TGTGCCAGCAGCCGAAACTACAATGAGCAGTTCTTC	CASSRNYNEQFF
many	13	TRBV9	-	TRBJ2-2	TGTGCCAGCAGCGGGACCGTCACCGGGGAGCTGTTTTTT	CASSGTVTGELFF
few	11	TRBV5-1	-	TRBJ2-7	TGCGCCAGCAGGGGGGAAGGCGAGCAGTACTTC	CASRGEGEQYF
few	13	TRBV20-1	-	TRBJ2-1	TGCAGTGTGGGGAGGTCTGGAAAAAATGAGCAGTTCTTC	CSVGRSGKNEQFF
few	14	TRBV7-7	TRBD2	TRBJ2-7	TGTGCTAGCAGCTCAGAAGGGACTAGCGGGCGGTTGTACTTC	CASSSEGTSGRLYF